Each of the 24 T cell receptor beta chains below was sequenced from the same sample in a study of tumor T cells in aggressive B-cell lymphoma. The method was immunoSEQ multiplex PCR; TCRdb's version includes in-frame clones alone and lacks a portion of them. This table holds roughly 800 clones, around 80% found once. The material sequenced was tumor tissue. The receptors were sampled from an adult with diffuse large B cell lymphoma.

J is TRBJ2-5 and V is TRBV7-9; 7 nucleotides agree with TRBD1. The CDR3 is made up of 14 amino acids. Germline lookup yields CDR1 SEHNR and CDR2 FQNEAQ (reference sequence). J gave up 5 bases and V 0 bases, and 3 bases lay outside the gene matches. The CDR3: CASSLAGGRETQYF. CDR3 sequence (DNA): TGTGCCAGCAGCTTAGCAGGGGGCCGTGAGACCCAGTACTTC.

The table lists this clone with a few counts. This sequence joins TRBV5-1 and TRBJ1-1; maybe TRBD1 (6 bases). Germline assignment: CDR1 SGHRS and CDR2 YFSETQ. V was cut by 7 bases and J by 4 bases, with 11 bases left in between. This CDR3 is 12 amino acids long. The CDR3: CASGTGSTEAFF. CDR3 bases: TGCGCCAGCGGTACAGGGAGCACTGAAGCTTTCTTT.

The genes are TRBV25-1 and TRBJ1-4; TRBD1 matches at 8 bases. The J segment lost 13 bases and the V segment lost 7 bases, leaving 5 bases of the junction unmatched. CDR3 size: 11 residues. Germline CDR1 MGHDK, CDR2 SYGVNS. CDR3: CASTRTGSLFF. Here the CDR3 DNA reads TGTGCCAGCACCCGGACAGGGTCACTGTTTTTT.

The V gene is TRBV7-9, the J gene TRBJ2-6; the match to TRBD1 covers 7 bases. Germline lookup yields CDR1 SEHNR and CDR2 FQNEAQ (reference sequence). The CDR3 is made up of 16 amino acids. After removal of 4 bases from V and 5 bases from J, the junction contained 8 bases not matched to a gene. The CDR3 here is CASSSRQGLWANVLTF. Written as DNA, the CDR3 is TGTGCCAGCAGCTCCCGACAGGGCCTGTGGGCCAACGTCCTGACTTTC.

The chain links TRBV7-8 to TRBJ2-1; D call uncertain. This CDR3 contains 14 residues. The V end was cut by 7 bases, the J end by 2 bases, with 12 bases between. CDR1 is SGHVS and CDR2 is FQNEAQ in the germline V gene. The CDR3 DNA is TGTGCCAGCACCAAATCTGAGCCCTACAATGAGCAGTTCTTC. As protein: CASTKSEPYNEQFF.

The chain has TRBV28 and TRBJ2-1, with 9 bases aligning to TRBD1. With V trimmed by 5 bases and J by 7 bases, 6 bases remained unmatched. This CDR3 has 14 residues. The germline CDR1 and CDR2 sequences are MDHEN and SYDVKM. The CDR3 nucleotides are TGTGCCAGCAGTCGGACAGGGGCGATTAATGAGCAGTTCTTC. It translates to CASSRTGAINEQFF.

In nucleotides, the CDR3 is TGTGCCAGCAGCGTAGTTGAATGGACTAGCGGCACCTACAATGAGCAGTTCTTC. Translating gives CASSVVEWTSGTYNEQFF. The chain couples TRBV9 to TRBJ2-1, with 10 positions matching TRBD2. CDR1 SGDLS and CDR2 YYNGEE come from the germline V gene. Germline trimming cut 0 bases from V and 2 bases from J; bases unmatched to any gene: 8. The CDR3 contains 18 residues.

This clone has just a few counts. This chain links TRBV5-6 with TRBJ2-1; the match to TRBD1 covers 7 bases. The CDR3 loop spans 14 amino acids. V gave up 0 bases and J gave up 4 bases; unmatched junction bases: 1. The germline V gene has CDR1 SGHDT and CDR2 YYEEEE. CDR3 protein: CASSLGQGYNEQFF. CDR3 DNA: TGTGCCAGCAGCTTGGGACAGGGTTACAATGAGCAGTTCTTC.

The chain uses TRBV28 and TRBJ2-7, with TRBD2 as a possible D gene (5 bases). CDR3 length: 13 amino acids. Trimming pared 8 bases from V and 5 bases from J, leaving 16 bases between. Germline V gene sequence: CDR1 MDHEN, CDR2 SYDVKM. The CDR3 DNA follows: TGTGCCAGCGCTCGGGGTGGGCTCCACGAGCAGTACTTC. This sequence encodes CASARGGLHEQYF. Variable domain in full (rest from reference TRBV28 and TRBJ2-7): DVKVTQSSRYLVKRTGEKVFLECVQDMDHENMFWYRQDPGLGLRLIYFSYDVKMKEKGDIPEGYSVSREKKERFSLILESASTNQTSMYLCASARGGLHEQYFGPGTRLTVT.

The chain employs TRBV14 and TRBJ2-5; TRBD1 aligns across 9 bases. The J call may be wrong; the DNA end is better matched by TRBJ2-7. CDR3 length: 15 amino acids. Germline-derived CDR1 and CDR2 are SGHDN and FVKESK. CDR3 DNA: TGTGCCAGCAGCCACCTGGGACAGGGAGGCTACGAGCAGTACTTC. It specifies CASSHLGQGGYEQYF.

The rearrangement uses TRBV4-3 and TRBJ2-2, with 10 bases lining up with TRBD2. After removal of 5 bases from V and 1 base from J, the junction contained 10 bases not matched to a gene. The CDR3 is 18 amino acids. Germline V gene lookup returns CDR1 LGHNA and CDR2 YSLEER. CDR3 residues: CASSALRTSGLNTGELFF. CDR3 nucleotide sequence: TGCGCCAGCAGCGCGCTACGGACTAGCGGCTTGAACACCGGGGAGCTGTTTTTT.

The chain recombines TRBV7-2 with TRBJ2-3; the D is unclear. Germline V lookup: CDR1 SGHTA, CDR2 FQGNSA. Trimming stripped 5 bases from V and 6 bases from J, with 9 bases between. The CDR3 is made up of 12 amino acids. DNA for the CDR3: TGTGCCAGCAGCCACCTTGAGGATACGCAGTATTTT. Its translation is CASSHLEDTQYF.

This clone was counted a few times. The gene calls are TRBV7-8 and TRBJ2-3, with D unresolved. CDR1 is SGHVS, CDR2 FQNEAQ, per germline. The CDR3 loop spans 14 amino acids. Deletions cut 9 bases from V and 0 bases from J, with 13 bases between. CDR3 bases: TGTGCCAGTTGGGCCGGATATAGCACAGATACGCAGTATTTT. Translation: CASWAGYSTDTQYF.

Only a few counts were recorded for this clone. CDR3 sequence: CASSTHFGPSTDTQYF. The CDR3 DNA follows: TGTGCCAGTAGTACCCACTTCGGTCCTAGCACAGATACGCAGTATTTT. This sequence joins TRBV19 and TRBJ2-3, with no clear D. Germline V gives CDR1 LNHDA, CDR2 SQIVND (reference sequence). Trimming cost V 4 bases and J 0 bases, with 14 bases left between them. The CDR3 is made up of 16 amino acids.

The gene calls are TRBV27 and TRBJ2-5; 7 bases map to TRBD2. The CDR3 covers 15 residues. V shed 3 bases, J shed 4 bases, and the junction held 8 bases outside the gene matches. The germline V gene has CDR1 MNHEY and CDR2 SMNVEV (reference sequence). Here the CDR3 reads CASSFGGGRSETQYF. The CDR3 region has the DNA TGTGCCAGCAGTTTTGGGGGGGGGAGGTCAGAGACCCAGTACTTC.

This clone was seen once. V gene TRBV9 combines with J gene TRBJ2-2, with 7 bases lining up with TRBD2. Germline lookup yields CDR1 SGDLS and CDR2 YYNGEE. The length of the CDR3 is 14 residues. Trimming removed 0 bases from V and 8 bases from J; junction bases left unmatched: 4. In DNA form, the CDR3 reads TGTGCCAGCAGCGTAGGGACTAGTTCTGGGGAGCTGTTTTTT. Protein sequence: CASSVGTSSGELFF.

About this clone itself: Within the sample, other DNA sequences also encode this same CDR3. This chain joins TRBV27 and TRBJ2-1, with D uncertain. V was shortened by 1 base and J by 7 bases, with 17 bases between the two germline ends. Germline V CDR1 and CDR2: MNHEY, SMNVEV (reference sequence). This CDR3 has 16 residues. The CDR3 DNA reads as TGTGCCAGCAGTTTATTCTGGGCCCGTAGAATTAATGAGCAGTTCTTC. This codes for CASSLFWARRINEQFF.

Here the CDR3 reads CASTSETVRFF. CDR3 nucleotides: TGCGCCAGCACTAGCGAGACAGTCAGATTTTTT. The chain uses TRBV10-1 and TRBJ1-4; tentatively, D is TRBD1 (5 bases). The germline CDR1 and CDR2 sequences are WNHNN and SYGVQD (reference sequence). CDR3 size: 11 residues. Trimming removed 7 bases at V and 17 bases at J, with 17 bases between.

A word on this clone: At one end the junction does not follow the germline gene, possibly because of a read error. The chain joins TRBV18 to TRBJ2-5, with TRBD1 identical over 10 bases. CDR1 is KGHSH and CDR2 is LQKENI in the germline V gene. This CDR3 contains 15 residues. This chain's CDR3 is CASPPGQGRREAQYF. In nucleotides, the CDR3 is TGTGCCAGCCCACCGGGACAGGGGCGGCGAGAGGCCCAGTACTTC.

This clone has a handful of counts. The rearrangement links TRBV7-2 to TRBJ2-5; 10 nucleotides align to TRBD2. The closer fit of TRBJ2-7 to the DNA end suggests the J call may be wrong. CDR3 length: 15 amino acids. Germline CDR1 SGHTA, CDR2 FQGNSA. The CDR3 is CASSLRLAGFYEQYF. In DNA form, the CDR3 reads TGTGCCAGCAGCCTCAGACTAGCGGGCTTCTACGAGCAGTACTTC.

This chain uses TRBV14 with TRBJ2-7; TRBD1 matches 9 bases. The CDR3 has 15 residues. CDR1 is SGHDN and CDR2 is FVKESK in the germline V gene. J lost 0 bases, V lost 2 bases, and 2 bases had no gene match. The CDR3 DNA sequence: TGTGCCAGCAGCCAATTGGGACAGGGCTCCTACGAGCAGTACTTC. Its protein is CASSQLGQGSYEQYF.

This chain uses TRBV5-1 with TRBJ2-7; D not certain. The CDR3 consists of 17 residues. CDR1 is SGHRS, CDR2 YFSETQ, per germline. The ends were cut back, 4 bases at V and 2 bases at J, with 22 bases in the middle. The CDR3 sequence: CASSPSHGSASTYEQYF. As DNA, the CDR3 is TGCGCCAGCAGCCCGAGCCACGGGTCGGCAAGTACCTACGAGCAGTACTTC. The full variable domain, its missing parts supplied by reference TRBV5-1 and TRBJ2-7, is KAGVTQTPRYLIKTRGQQVTLSCSPISGHRSVSWYQQTPGQGLQFLFEYFSETQRNKGNFPGRFSGRQFSNSRSEMNVSTLELGDSALYLCASSPSHGSASTYEQYFGPGTRLTVT.

The CDR3: CASSPDRDPYEQYF. The DNA for the CDR3 is TGTGCCAGCTCACCCGACAGGGATCCCTACGAGCAGTACTTC. The V gene is TRBV18, the J gene TRBJ2-7; the match to TRBD1 covers 7 bases. Germline loops: CDR1 KGHSH, CDR2 LQKENI. The CDR3 totals 14 residues. Germline trimming cut 3 bases from V and 2 bases from J; bases unmatched to any gene: 4.

This chain connects TRBV28 to TRBJ2-7; D gene ambiguous. Germline CDR1 reads MDHEN; CDR2 reads SYDVKM. This CDR3 spans 12 amino acids. Deletions cut 6 bases from V and 5 bases from J, with 11 bases between. CDR3 DNA: TGTGCCAGCAGCTCCGACTCGGACGAGCAGTACTTC. It codes for CASSSDSDEQYF.